Presented here are 25 T cell receptor beta chains from one specimen sequenced in a study of regulatory T cells. Amplification used 52 TRBV primers and 13 TRBJ primers. The protocol was immunoSEQ multiplex PCR, while the TCRdb copy is restricted to in-frame clones and leaves out a portion. The repertoire consists of about 35,000 clones, with approximately 89% occurring once and the leading ten covering around 2.5%. For these TCRs, the target antigens are not known. Study outcomes and limitations: In CD3G-deficient patients, conventional CD4+ T cells were enriched for hydrophobic CDR3 residues at positions 6 and 7.

Specimen: conventional CD4+ T cells sorted from blood. These TCRs come from a young adult with CD3G deficiency.

The V and J genes are TRBV21-1 and TRBJ1-5. TRBV21-1 is a pseudogene locus. CDR3 length equals 14 residues. The CDR3 DNA follows: TGTGCCAGCAGCAAAGGGGGGAGGTGTCAGCCCCAGCATTTT. It encodes CASSKGGRCQPQHF.

In the case of this clone: Other DNA sequences within the sample encode an identical CDR3. The V call is TRBV5-1, the J call TRBJ2-2, with D tentatively TRBD2 (6 bases). The CDR3 runs 16 residues. The V and J ends lost 0 bases and 0 bases respectively, with 9 bases between them. CDR1 and CDR2 from the germline V gene are SGHRS and YFSETQ. The CDR3 DNA follows: TGCGCCAGCAGCTTGGCCGGAGGGGCGAACACCGGGGAGCTGTTTTTT. Its protein is CASSLAGGANTGELFF.

In DNA, the CDR3 is TGTGCCAGCAGCTTAGATTCCAGCGGGACAGATACGCAGTATTTT. Amino acids: CASSLDSSGTDTQYF. The rearrangement uses TRBV7-2 and TRBJ2-3; D is perhaps TRBD2 (6 bases). Germline CDR1 and CDR2: SGHTA and FQGNSA. The CDR3 is made up of 15 amino acids. With 1 base removed from V and 3 bases from J, the gap between germline ends came to 11 bases.

CDR3 sequence reads: CAIRERQGLSEAFF. The CDR3 nucleotides read TGTGCCATCAGGGAAAGACAGGGCTTATCGGAAGCTTTCTTT. The chain combines TRBV10-3 with TRBJ1-1; 7 nucleotides agree with TRBD1. CDR1 is ENHRY and CDR2 is SYGVKD in the germline V gene. The CDR3 runs 14 residues. The J segment lost 8 bases and the V segment lost 6 bases, leaving 12 bases of the junction unmatched.

This chain connects TRBV6-1 to TRBJ1-5; D is unclear. Germline V gene sequence: CDR1 MNHNS, CDR2 SASEGT. With 9 bases removed from V and 1 base from J, the gap between germline ends came to 13 bases. This CDR3 has 14 residues. The CDR3 DNA is TGTGCCAGTGGTTGGTTGGGAAGCAATCAGCCCCAGCATTTT. Amino acid sequence: CASGWLGSNQPQHF.

V and J are TRBV18 and TRBJ2-3, with a tentative D call TRBD2 (6 bases). With 2 bases removed from V and 4 bases from J, the gap between germline ends came to 10 bases. The CDR3 runs 14 residues. Germline assignment: CDR1 KGHSH and CDR2 LQKENI. CDR3: CASSPRTIPDTQYF. In DNA form, the CDR3 reads TGTGCCAGCTCACCAAGGACTATTCCAGATACGCAGTATTTT. Combining the CDR3 with reference TRBV18 and TRBJ2-3 gives the whole variable domain NAGVMQNPRHLVRRRGQEARLRCSPMKGHSHVYWYRQLPEEGLKFMVYLQKENIIDESGMPKERFSAEFPKEGPSILRIQQVVRGDSAAYFCASSPRTIPDTQYFGPGTRLTVL.

In nucleotides, the CDR3 is TGTGCCAGCAGCTTAGGACTAGCGGCCTACAATGAGCAGTTCTTC. Its translation is CASSLGLAAYNEQFF. This sequence joins TRBV7-8 and TRBJ2-1; TRBD2 matches 9 bases. Germline CDR1 reads SGHVS; CDR2 reads FQNEAQ. There are 15 residues in the CDR3. Trimming removed 1 base from V and 2 bases from J; junction bases left unmatched: 0. The full variable domain, its missing parts supplied by reference TRBV7-8 and TRBJ2-1, is GAGVSQSPRYKVAKRGQDVALRCDPISGHVSLFWYQQALGQGPEFLTYFQNEAQLDKSGLPSDRFFAERPEGSVSTLKIQRTQQEDSAVYLCASSLGLAAYNEQFFGPGTRLTVL.

The CDR3 here is CASSFYGGEQFF. CDR3 bases: TGTGCCAGCAGCTTTTATGGGGGTGAGCAGTTCTTC. This sequence joins TRBV6-1 and TRBJ2-1; D may correspond to TRBD1 or TRBD2 (5 bases each). Germline-derived CDR1 and CDR2 are MNHNS and SASEGT. V lost 6 bases, J lost 9 bases, and 12 bases lay in between. The CDR3 extends over 12 amino acids.

The rearrangement joins TRBV28 to TRBJ2-7; 8 nucleotides agree with TRBD2. V lost 5 bases, J lost 5 bases, and 11 bases stayed unmatched. CDR3 length: 15 residues. Germline CDR1 reads MDHEN; CDR2 reads SYDVKM. This chain's CDR3 is CASSPGGSGNDEQYF. CDR3 nucleotide sequence: TGTGCCAGCAGTCCCGGCGGTAGCGGGAACGACGAGCAGTACTTC.

This clone was recorded once. The chain has TRBV13 and TRBJ2-3, with 11 bases that match TRBD2. The CDR3 covers 16 residues. Germline V gene lookup returns CDR1 PRHDT and CDR2 FYEKMQ (reference sequence). Trimming at V came to 5 bases and at J to 4 bases, leaving 8 bases not matched to a gene. CDR3 bases: TGTGCCAGCAGCCACCGTCGTAGCGGGGGGGCAGATACGCAGTATTTT. Its protein is CASSHRRSGGADTQYF. Full variable domain (missing parts from reference TRBV13 and TRBJ2-3): AAGVIQSPRHLIKEKRETATLKCYPIPRHDTVYWYQQGPGQDPQFLISFYEKMQSDKGSIPDRFSAQQFSDYHSELNMSSLELGDSALYFCASSHRRSGGADTQYFGPGTRLTVL.

V is TRBV6-5 and J is TRBJ1-2; 8 positions agree with TRBD1. Germline trimming cut 7 bases from V and 7 bases from J; bases unmatched to any gene: 5. The CDR3 totals 12 residues. Germline-derived CDR1 and CDR2 are MNHEY and SVGAGI. The CDR3: CASKTGGGGYTF. CDR3 in DNA: TGTGCCAGCAAAACAGGGGGGGGTGGCTACACCTTC.

This chain connects TRBV7-9 to TRBJ1-1; TRBD1 might be the D (6 bases). The CDR3 has 13 amino acids. V dropped 6 bases and J dropped 5 bases, with 13 bases sitting between them. Looked up from germline, CDR1 is SEHNR and CDR2 is FQNEAQ (reference sequence). The DNA of the CDR3 is TGTGCCAGCAGTGGGCAGGGGAATACTGAAGCTTTCTTT. Its protein product is CASSGQGNTEAFF. The variable domain in full, completed from reference TRBV7-9 and TRBJ1-1, reads DTGVSQNPRHKITKRGQNVTFRCDPISEHNRLYWYRQTLGQGPEFLTYFQNEAQLEKSRLLSDRFSAERPKGSFSTLEIQRTEQGDSAMYLCASSGQGNTEAFFGQGTRLTVV.

This rearrangement joins TRBV5-1 to TRBJ1-2; 8 bases line up with TRBD1. The CDR3 is made up of 13 amino acids. The trim removed 4 bases at V and 8 bases at J, leaving 7 bases unmatched. Germline V gene sequence: CDR1 SGHRS, CDR2 YFSETQ. The chain's CDR3 is CASSNGQGEGYTF. For the CDR3, the DNA is TGCGCCAGCAGCAACGGACAGGGTGAGGGCTACACCTTC.

The chain's CDR3 is CASSPTQRGTEAFF. DNA for the CDR3: TGTGCCAGCAGTCCAACCCAGCGGGGCACTGAAGCTTTCTTT. The chain links TRBV28 to TRBJ1-1; D call uncertain. The CDR3 totals 14 residues. Germline V lookup: CDR1 MDHEN, CDR2 SYDVKM. Trimming left V 5 bases short and J 4 bases short, with 14 bases between.

This chain uses TRBV5-1 with TRBJ2-7; D is unresolved. The ends were cut back, 1 base at V and 6 bases at J, with 14 bases in the middle. Germline V gene lookup returns CDR1 SGHRS and CDR2 YFSETQ. This CDR3 contains 14 residues. The CDR3 DNA reads as TGCGCCAGCAGCTTGAACGGCCTTCTTAGCGAGCAGTACTTC. Its translation is CASSLNGLLSEQYF.

This clone was seen a single time. The CDR3 loop reads CASKEGGPSGELFF. CDR3 DNA sequence: TGCGCCAGCAAGGAAGGAGGCCCTTCCGGGGAGCTGTTTTTT. This chain joins TRBV5-1 and TRBJ2-2; a possible D gene is TRBD2 (5 bases). Germline V gives CDR1 SGHRS, CDR2 YFSETQ. The CDR3 is made up of 14 amino acids. Trimming shortened V by 6 bases and J by 6 bases, and 15 bases separated the two germline ends.

V is TRBV28 and J is TRBJ2-7, with 8 positions matching TRBD1. The V gene's germline CDR1 is MDHEN and CDR2 SYDVKM. J lost 3 bases, V lost 5 bases, and 12 bases had no gene match. CDR3 length equals 16 residues. CDR3 protein: CASSGLGTGSLYEQYF. The DNA for the CDR3 is TGTGCCAGCAGTGGACTCGGGACAGGATCACTCTACGAGCAGTACTTC.

V and J are TRBV11-2 and TRBJ1-1; D not certain. Deletions cut 3 bases from V and 1 base from J, with 6 bases between. CDR3 length: 13 amino acids. Germline values: CDR1 SGHAT, CDR2 FQNNGV. The CDR3 sequence is CASSFTRNTEAFF. The CDR3 DNA is TGTGCCAGCAGCTTTACACGGAACACTGAAGCTTTCTTT.

This chain joins TRBV5-1 and TRBJ2-1, with 11 positions matching TRBD2. Germline V gene data show CDR1 as SGHRS and CDR2 as YFSETQ. CDR3 length: 15 amino acids. V lost 4 bases, J lost 7 bases, and 7 bases stayed unmatched. CDR3 residues: CASSPAVAGGNEQFF. The CDR3 DNA is TGCGCCAGCAGCCCGGCGGTAGCGGGGGGGAATGAGCAGTTCTTC. Drawing the rest from reference TRBV5-1 and TRBJ2-1, the complete variable domain is KAGVTQTPRYLIKTRGQQVTLSCSPISGHRSVSWYQQTPGQGLQFLFEYFSETQRNKGNFPGRFSGRQFSNSRSEMNVSTLELGDSALYLCASSPAVAGGNEQFFGPGTRLTVL.

The rearrangement uses TRBV5-1 and TRBJ1-6, with 10 bases identical to TRBD1. Looked up from germline, CDR1 is SGHRS and CDR2 is YFSETQ. This CDR3 region has 15 residues. Trimming removed 4 bases from V and 10 bases from J; junction bases left unmatched: 8. The CDR3 spells CASSEGQGKISPLHF. The CDR3 DNA reads TGCGCCAGCAGCGAGGGACAGGGGAAAATCTCACCCCTCCACTTT. The full variable domain, its missing parts supplied by reference TRBV5-1 and TRBJ1-6, is KAGVTQTPRYLIKTRGQQVTLSCSPISGHRSVSWYQQTPGQGLQFLFEYFSETQRNKGNFPGRFSGRQFSNSRSEMNVSTLELGDSALYLCASSEGQGKISPLHFGNGTRLTVT.

This clone turned up a few times. The chain employs TRBV6-1 and TRBJ2-1; 9 nucleotides agree with TRBD2. The CDR3 is 12 residues long. CDR1 MNHNS and CDR2 SASEGT come from the germline V gene. The J segment lost 9 bases and the V segment lost 10 bases, leaving 7 bases of the junction unmatched. CDR3 sequence reads: CAIGGRGGEQFF. As DNA, the CDR3 is TGTGCCATCGGCGGGAGGGGTGGTGAGCAGTTCTTC.

The V gene is TRBV11-2, the J gene TRBJ2-2; D call uncertain. The CDR3 length is 14 residues. Trimming removed 1 base at V and 4 bases at J, with 7 bases between. CDR1 is SGHAT and CDR2 is FQNNGV in the germline V gene. CDR3 bases: TGTGCCAGCAGCTTAGTAAGGGCCACCGGGGAGCTGTTTTTT. Amino acids: CASSLVRATGELFF.

The chain recombines TRBV11-2 with TRBJ2-3; no clear D gene. V was clipped by 1 base and J by 2 bases, with 10 bases between them. This CDR3 has 15 residues. Germline assignment: CDR1 SGHAT and CDR2 FQNNGV. The CDR3 loop is CASSLGTITTDTQYF. The CDR3 DNA reads as TGTGCCAGCAGCTTAGGAACTATTACCACAGATACGCAGTATTTT.

J is TRBJ2-7 and V is TRBV18; 7 positions agree with TRBD1. This CDR3 has 14 amino acids. Germline V gene data show CDR1 as KGHSH and CDR2 as LQKENI. V shed 3 bases and J 2 bases; nucleotides not matched to a gene: 4. In DNA form, the CDR3 reads TGTGCCAGCTCACCGTCAAGGGGGCCCTACGAGCAGTACTTC. Its translation: CASSPSRGPYEQYF.

The CDR3 protein is CASSQEVGTGLDNEKLFF. CDR3 sequence (DNA): TGCGCCAGCAGCCAAGAAGTTGGAACAGGGCTCGATAATGAAAAACTGTTTTTT. V and J are TRBV4-1 and TRBJ1-4; D perhaps matches TRBD1 (6 bases). The germline V gene has CDR1 MGHRA and CDR2 YSYEKL. The CDR3 spans 18 residues. V was cut by 0 bases and J by 4 bases, with 18 bases left in between.